Below, 16 T cell receptor beta chains from the same sample are listed, as sequenced in a study of blood T cell repertoires in COVID-19 (TCRdb year 2020). Receptor libraries were prepared by the immunoSEQ multiplex PCR assay. TCRdb stores this immuneACCESS table with in-frame sequences only. Part of the clones is absent; in the studies checked, under half of the shortfall reflects unresolved V genes, and no reason is known for the rest. This sample comprises over 150,000 clones, about 88% of them detected only once. The ten largest clones represent 0.45% to 0.6% of the sample. Sequencing input: peripheral blood. Every receptor here comes from a man aged 55-75 years with COVID-19, enrolled during active disease.

The V and J genes are TRBV20-1 and TRBJ1-1; tentative D call: TRBD1 (6 bases). V was cut by 3 bases and J by 7 bases, with 15 bases left in between. The germline V gene has CDR1 DFQATT and CDR2 SNEGSKA (reference sequence). The CDR3 has 13 residues. The chain's CDR3 is CSASEQGFSEAFF. The CDR3 DNA reads TGCAGTGCTAGTGAACAGGGCTTTAGTGAAGCTTTCTTT.

The CDR3 here is CASSSHGTGGVGRKSPLHF. The CDR3 nucleotides are TGTGCCAGCAGTTCGCACGGGACAGGGGGTGTGGGTCGGAAATCACCCCTCCACTTT. The gene calls are TRBV27 and TRBJ1-6, with 11 bases matching TRBD1. The CDR3 contains 19 residues. Germline V lookup: CDR1 MNHEY, CDR2 SMNVEV (reference sequence). V was pared by 4 bases and J by 10 bases, with 18 bases of the junction left unmatched.

The chain has TRBV24-1 and TRBJ2-1, with D unclear. This CDR3 is built from 14 residues. The V gene's germline CDR1 is KGHDR and CDR2 SFDVKD. Trimming cost V 1 base and J 5 bases, with 8 bases left between them. CDR3 region: CATSDFRVHNEQFF. The CDR3 nucleotides are TGTGCCACCAGTGATTTCCGGGTTCACAATGAGCAGTTCTTC.

V and J are TRBV6-1 and TRBJ2-1; 9 positions agree with TRBD2. CDR3 length: 16 residues. Germline CDR1 and CDR2: MNHNS and SASEGT. The V and J ends lost 1 base and 3 bases, in that order; junction bases with no gene match: 4. The CDR3 DNA sequence: TGTGCCAGCAGTGAAGGGGGAGCGGGAGGCTACAATGAGCAGTTCTTC. Translating gives CASSEGGAGGYNEQFF.

The rearrangement joins TRBV6-2 or TRBV6-3 to TRBJ2-2, with a weak D call TRBD2 (5 bases). Trimming removed 3 bases from V and 3 bases from J, with 8 bases in between. The CDR3 loop spans 14 amino acids. Looked up from germline, CDR1 is MNHEY and CDR2 is SVGEGT. CDR3 in amino acids: CASSYYGDTGELFF. Here the CDR3 DNA reads TGTGCCAGCAGTTATTACGGGGACACCGGGGAGCTGTTTTTT.

The CDR3 region is CASSLHNSGNTIYF. CDR3 bases: TGTGCCAGCAGCTTGCACAACTCTGGAAACACCATATATTTT. The rearrangement joins TRBV7-9 to TRBJ1-3; D remains unclear. CDR3 length: 14 amino acids. The germline V gene has CDR1 SEHNR and CDR2 FQNEAQ (reference sequence). Deletions cut 3 bases from V and 0 bases from J, with 6 bases between. Variable domain in full (rest from reference TRBV7-9 and TRBJ1-3): DTGVSQNPRHKITKRGQNVTFRCDPISEHNRLYWYRQTLGQGPEFLTYFQNEAQLEKSRLLSDRFSAERPKGSFSTLEIQRTEQGDSAMYLCASSLHNSGNTIYFGEGSWLTVV.

This rearrangement joins TRBV9 to TRBJ2-3; TRBD1 is a possible D gene (5 bases). In germline, CDR1 is SGDLS, CDR2 YYNGEE. V dropped 0 bases and J dropped 0 bases, with 5 bases sitting between them. The CDR3 is made up of 14 amino acids. Here the CDR3 DNA reads TGTGCCAGCAGCGTAGAGGGGAGCACAGATACGCAGTATTTT. Its translation is CASSVEGSTDTQYF.

CDR3 nucleotide sequence: TGCGCCAGCAGCCGGGACACTGGACAAGAGACCCAGTACTTC. It yields the protein CASSRDTGQETQYF. The V and J genes are TRBV5-1 and TRBJ2-5; weak D call: TRBD1 (6 bases). Trimming shortened V by 4 bases and J by 2 bases, and 12 bases separated the two germline ends. The germline V gene has CDR1 SGHRS and CDR2 YFSETQ. The CDR3 totals 14 residues.

The V call is TRBV29-1, the J call TRBJ2-6; 7 nucleotides align to TRBD1. In germline, CDR1 is SQVTM, CDR2 ANQGSEA. The J segment lost 2 bases and the V segment lost 4 bases, leaving 2 bases of the junction unmatched. The CDR3 length is 14 residues. This chain's CDR3 is CSVGQGAGANVLTF. The CDR3 nucleotides are TGCAGCGTTGGTCAGGGGGCTGGGGCCAACGTCCTGACTTTC.

This clone was seen only once. CDR3 loop: CASSLGVGRPGSPLHF. The CDR3 DNA is TGTGCCAGCAGCTTAGGGGTGGGCAGGCCGGGGTCACCCCTCCACTTT. The chain uses TRBV7-2 and TRBJ1-6; D unclear. The ends were cut back, 1 base at V and 10 bases at J, with 17 bases in the middle. Germline CDR1 is SGHTA and CDR2 is FQGNSA. There are 16 residues in the CDR3.

Only one count was recorded for this clone. This chain joins TRBV5-8 and TRBJ2-3, with D unresolved. V lost 4 bases, J lost 4 bases, and 19 bases lay in between. The CDR3 is 16 amino acids. CDR1 is SGHTS and CDR2 is YDEGEE in the germline V gene. CDR3 region: CASSDMGKTPADTQYF. DNA of the CDR3: TGTGCCAGCAGCGACATGGGCAAAACCCCGGCAGATACGCAGTATTTT.

The chain carries TRBV5-3 and TRBJ2-6; TRBD1 might be the D (5 bases). TRBV5-3 belongs to the ORF category, with a function that is uncertain. This CDR3 contains 16 residues. V lost 6 bases, J lost 3 bases, and 16 bases lay in between. The CDR3 here is CARTAGSVLGANVLTF. CDR3 DNA sequence: TGTGCCAGAACTGCAGGGTCGGTTCTTGGGGCCAACGTCCTGACTTTC.

V usage is TRBV3-1 (or the pseudogene TRBV3-2) and J usage is TRBJ1-5; 10 bases fit TRBD1. The CDR3 runs 15 residues. Per the germline V gene, CDR1 is LGHDT and CDR2 is YNNKEL (reference sequence). V trimming: 4 bases; J trimming: 4 bases; junction bases outside the gene matches: 4. The DNA of the CDR3 is TGTGCCAGCAGCCTGCCGGGACAGGGGAATCAGCCCCAGCATTTT. Protein: CASSLPGQGNQPQHF.

V gene TRBV24-1 combines with J gene TRBJ2-4; D remains ambiguous. The CDR3 extends over 14 amino acids. V gave up 3 bases and J gave up 7 bases, with 12 bases separating them. From germline, CDR1 is KGHDR and CDR2 SFDVKD. The CDR3 here is CATSDPHHGNIQYF. The CDR3 region has the DNA TGTGCCACCAGTGATCCACATCACGGGAACATTCAGTACTTC.

The chain is built from TRBV21-1 and TRBJ2-7; TRBD2 reflects the table's D call only, with no check against the DNA. TRBV21-1 is labeled a pseudogene. This CDR3 comprises 17 residues. CDR3 in DNA: TGTGCCAGCAGCACAAGGAACCCCCGGGACTTGGCCTACGAGCAGTACTTC. Residues: CASSTRNPRDLAYEQYF.

The V call is TRBV5-4, the J call TRBJ2-7; 15 bases align to TRBD2. The CDR3 covers 18 residues. The germline V gene encodes CDR1 SGHNT and CDR2 YYREEE (reference sequence). Germline trimming cut 3 bases from V and 6 bases from J; bases unmatched to any gene: 13. The CDR3 sequence: CASSSYSGLAGGPGEQYF. DNA of the CDR3: TGTGCCAGCAGCTCGTACTCGGGACTAGCGGGGGGCCCCGGCGAGCAGTACTTC.